This TCR beta chain emerged from a study of glioma-infiltrating T cells after dendritic cell vaccination. Study findings and constraints: Few patients contributed both blood and tumor specimens.

Turning to this clone: Antigen: not known.

The CDR3 extends over 17 amino acids. Germline V gene sequence: CDR1 SGDLS, CDR2 YYNGEE. V dropped 2 bases and J dropped 1; count of bases not matched to a gene: 5. The assay was immunoSEQ multiplex PCR, and TCRdb's table has in-frame clones only and misses some. The repertoire includes over 80,000 clones, roughly four fifths of them detected once, and less than 2.5% sits in the top ten. As for time point: after dendritic cell vaccination, including at tumor progression/relapse. This chain links TRBV9 with TRBJ1-3, with 11 bases lining up with TRBD1. The origin of this receptor is a human donor with glioblastoma. The sequences come from blood, collected after dendritic cell vaccination. The CDR3 region has the DNA TGTGCCAGCAGCGTTTCTGGACAGGGGGCTTCTGGAAACACCATATATTTT. It specifies CASSVSGQGASGNTIYF.